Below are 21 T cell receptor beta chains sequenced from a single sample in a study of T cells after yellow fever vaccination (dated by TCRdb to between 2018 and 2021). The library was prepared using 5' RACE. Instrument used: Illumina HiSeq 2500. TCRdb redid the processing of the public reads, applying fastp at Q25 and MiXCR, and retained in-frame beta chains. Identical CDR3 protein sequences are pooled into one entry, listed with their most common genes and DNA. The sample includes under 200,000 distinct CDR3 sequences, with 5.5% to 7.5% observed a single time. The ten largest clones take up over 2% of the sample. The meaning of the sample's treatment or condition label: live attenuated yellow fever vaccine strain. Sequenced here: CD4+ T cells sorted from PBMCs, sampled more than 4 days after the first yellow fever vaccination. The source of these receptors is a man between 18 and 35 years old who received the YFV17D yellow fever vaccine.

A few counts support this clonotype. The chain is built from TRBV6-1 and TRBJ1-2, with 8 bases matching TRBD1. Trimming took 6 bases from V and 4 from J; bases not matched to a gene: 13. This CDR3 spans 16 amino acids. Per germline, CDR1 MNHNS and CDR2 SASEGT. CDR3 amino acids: CASRGNRGSGAYGYTF. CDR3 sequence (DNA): TGTGCCAGCAGGGGTAACAGGGGGTCTGGGGCCTATGGCTACACCTTC.

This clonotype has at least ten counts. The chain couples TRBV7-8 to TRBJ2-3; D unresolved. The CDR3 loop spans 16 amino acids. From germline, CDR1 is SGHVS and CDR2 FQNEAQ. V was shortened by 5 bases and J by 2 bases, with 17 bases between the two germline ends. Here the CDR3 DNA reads TGTGCCAGCAGCCAGGTACGGGTCCGCGACACAGATACGCAGTATTTT. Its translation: CASSQVRVRDTDTQYF.

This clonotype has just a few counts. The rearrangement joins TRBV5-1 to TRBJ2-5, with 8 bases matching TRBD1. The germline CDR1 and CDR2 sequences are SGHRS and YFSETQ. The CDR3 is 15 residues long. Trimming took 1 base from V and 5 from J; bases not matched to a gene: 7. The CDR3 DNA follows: TGCGCCAGCAGCTTGAGAGGACAGGGCATGGAGACCCAGTACTTC. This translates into CASSLRGQGMETQYF.

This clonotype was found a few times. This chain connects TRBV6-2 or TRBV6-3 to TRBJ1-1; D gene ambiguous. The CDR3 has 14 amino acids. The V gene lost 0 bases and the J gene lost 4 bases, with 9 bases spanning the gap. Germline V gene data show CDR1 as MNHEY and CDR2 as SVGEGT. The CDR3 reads CASSYSPGSTEAFF. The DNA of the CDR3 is TGTGCCAGCAGTTACTCGCCGGGTTCCACTGAAGCTTTCTTT.

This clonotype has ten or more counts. Here the CDR3 reads CASSELGSSGANVLTF. DNA for the CDR3: TGTGCCAGCAGCGAATTAGGGAGCTCTGGGGCCAACGTCCTGACTTTC. The chain is built from TRBV11-2 and TRBJ2-6; tentative D call: TRBD2 (5 bases). This CDR3 is built from 16 residues. Trimming left V 5 bases short and J 0 bases short, with 11 bases between. Germline CDR1 reads SGHAT; CDR2 reads FQNNGV. Variable domain in full (rest from reference TRBV11-2 and TRBJ2-6): EAGVAQSPRYKIIEKRQSVAFWCNPISGHATLYWYQQILGQGPKLLIQFQNNGVVDDSQLPKDRFSAERLKGVDSTLKIQPAKLEDSAVYLCASSELGSSGANVLTFGAGSRLTVL.

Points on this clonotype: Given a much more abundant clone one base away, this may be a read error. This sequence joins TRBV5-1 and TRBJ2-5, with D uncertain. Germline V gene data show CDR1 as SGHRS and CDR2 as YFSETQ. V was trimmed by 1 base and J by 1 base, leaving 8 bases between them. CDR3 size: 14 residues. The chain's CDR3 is CASSLFLRQETQYF. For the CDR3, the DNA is TGCGCCAGCAGCTTGTTCCTCCGCCAAGAGACCCAGTACTTC.

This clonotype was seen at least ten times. CDR3 DNA: TGTGCCAGCAGCCGCCACCTTGGAGGGGGTTGGGACGTTGCACCCCTCCACTTT. Residues: CASSRHLGGGWDVAPLHF. V usage is TRBV4-2 and J usage is TRBJ1-6; weak D call: TRBD1 (6 bases). In germline, CDR1 is LGHNA, CDR2 YNFKEQ. V dropped 4 bases and J dropped 11 bases, with 27 bases sitting between them. CDR3 length equals 18 residues.

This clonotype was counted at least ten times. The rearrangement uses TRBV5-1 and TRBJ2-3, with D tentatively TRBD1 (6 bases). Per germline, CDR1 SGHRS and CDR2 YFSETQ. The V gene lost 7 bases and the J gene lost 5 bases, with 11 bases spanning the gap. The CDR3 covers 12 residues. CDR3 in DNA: TGCGCCAGCGGCGTACAGGGAGATACGCAGTATTTT. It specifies CASGVQGDTQYF.

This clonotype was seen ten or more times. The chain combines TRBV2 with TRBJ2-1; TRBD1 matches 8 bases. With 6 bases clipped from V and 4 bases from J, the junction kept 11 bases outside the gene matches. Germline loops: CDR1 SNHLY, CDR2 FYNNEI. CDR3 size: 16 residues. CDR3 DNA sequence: TGTGCCAGCAGAGTATCTCAGGGGGCCGGATACAATGAGCAGTTCTTC. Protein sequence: CASRVSQGAGYNEQFF.

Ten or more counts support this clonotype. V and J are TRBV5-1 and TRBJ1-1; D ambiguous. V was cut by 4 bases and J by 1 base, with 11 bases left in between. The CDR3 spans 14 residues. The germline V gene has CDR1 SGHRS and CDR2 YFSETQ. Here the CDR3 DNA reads TGCGCCAGCAGCCTACGACATACGAACACTGAAGCTTTCTTT. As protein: CASSLRHTNTEAFF. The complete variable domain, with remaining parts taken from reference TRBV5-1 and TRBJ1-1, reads KAGVTQTPRYLIKTRGQQVTLSCSPISGHRSVSWYQQTPGQGLQFLFEYFSETQRNKGNFPGRFSGRQFSNSRSEMNVSTLELGDSALYLCASSLRHTNTEAFFGQGTRLTVV.

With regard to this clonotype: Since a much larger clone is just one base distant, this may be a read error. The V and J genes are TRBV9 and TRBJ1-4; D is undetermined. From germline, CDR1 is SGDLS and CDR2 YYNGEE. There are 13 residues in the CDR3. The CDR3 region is CASSTSLSEKPFF. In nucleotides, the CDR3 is TGTGCCAGCAGCACTTCCCTCTCTGAAAAACCGTTTTTT.

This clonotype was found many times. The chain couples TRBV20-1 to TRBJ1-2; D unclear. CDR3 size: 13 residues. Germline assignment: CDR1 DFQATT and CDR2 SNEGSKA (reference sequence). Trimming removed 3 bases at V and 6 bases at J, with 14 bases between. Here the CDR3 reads CSASPSGGNGYTF. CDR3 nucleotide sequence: TGCAGTGCTAGTCCGTCGGGAGGGAATGGCTACACCTTC.

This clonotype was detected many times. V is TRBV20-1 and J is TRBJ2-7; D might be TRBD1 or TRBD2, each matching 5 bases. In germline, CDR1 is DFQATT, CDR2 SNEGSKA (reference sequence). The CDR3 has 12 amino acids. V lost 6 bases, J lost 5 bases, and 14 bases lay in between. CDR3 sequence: CSAGDRSHEQYF. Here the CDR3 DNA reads TGCAGTGCGGGGGACCGAAGTCACGAGCAGTACTTC.

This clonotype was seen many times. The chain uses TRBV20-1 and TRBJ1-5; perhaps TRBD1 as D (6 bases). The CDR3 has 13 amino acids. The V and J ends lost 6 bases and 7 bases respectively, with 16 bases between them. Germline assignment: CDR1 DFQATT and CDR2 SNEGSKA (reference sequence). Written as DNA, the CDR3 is TGCAGTGCCAATACAGGGAGTGGGCAGCCCCAGCATTTT. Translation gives CSANTGSGQPQHF.

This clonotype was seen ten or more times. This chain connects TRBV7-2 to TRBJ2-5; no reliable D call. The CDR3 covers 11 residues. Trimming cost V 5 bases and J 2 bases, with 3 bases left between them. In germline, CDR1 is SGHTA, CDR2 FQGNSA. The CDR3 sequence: CASSAQETQYF. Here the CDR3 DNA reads TGTGCCAGCAGCGCGCAAGAGACCCAGTACTTC.

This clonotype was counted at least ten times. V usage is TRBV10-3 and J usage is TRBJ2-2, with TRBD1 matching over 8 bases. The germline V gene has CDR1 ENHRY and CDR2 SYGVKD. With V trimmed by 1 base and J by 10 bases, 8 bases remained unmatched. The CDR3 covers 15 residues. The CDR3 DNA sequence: TGTGCCATCAGTGAGTTAAGCAGGGGGCGCGTGGAGCTGTTTTTT. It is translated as CAISELSRGRVELFF.

The CDR3: CASSLPATDGGRTQYF. The CDR3 DNA reads as TGTGCCAGCAGTCTTCCCGCGACAGATGGTGGCCGGACCCAGTACTTC. The gene calls are TRBV12-3 or TRBV12-4 and TRBJ2-5, with D possibly matching TRBD1 (5 bases). The CDR3 is made up of 16 amino acids. The V end lost 5 bases, the J end lost 7 bases, and 23 bases lay between the germline ends.

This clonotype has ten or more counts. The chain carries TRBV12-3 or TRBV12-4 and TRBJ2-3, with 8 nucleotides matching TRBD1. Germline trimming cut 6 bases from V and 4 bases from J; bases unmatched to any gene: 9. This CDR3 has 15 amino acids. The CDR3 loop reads CASRTRTGTADTQYF. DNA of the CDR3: TGTGCCAGCAGAACCAGGACAGGGACGGCAGATACGCAGTATTTT.

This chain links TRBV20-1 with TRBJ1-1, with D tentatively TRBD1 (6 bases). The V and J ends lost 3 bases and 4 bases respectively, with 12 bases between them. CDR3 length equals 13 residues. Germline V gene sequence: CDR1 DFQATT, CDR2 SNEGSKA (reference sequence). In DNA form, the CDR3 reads TGCAGTGCTAGTCAGGGGCTTAGCACTGAAGCTTTCTTT. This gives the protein CSASQGLSTEAFF.

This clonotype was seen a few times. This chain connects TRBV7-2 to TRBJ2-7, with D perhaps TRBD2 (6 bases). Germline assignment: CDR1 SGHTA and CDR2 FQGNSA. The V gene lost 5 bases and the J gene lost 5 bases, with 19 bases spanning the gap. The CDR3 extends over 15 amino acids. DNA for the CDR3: TGTGCCAGCAGCCTCTGGGGTCAGCGGGCTAACGAGCAGTACTTC. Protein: CASSLWGQRANEQYF.

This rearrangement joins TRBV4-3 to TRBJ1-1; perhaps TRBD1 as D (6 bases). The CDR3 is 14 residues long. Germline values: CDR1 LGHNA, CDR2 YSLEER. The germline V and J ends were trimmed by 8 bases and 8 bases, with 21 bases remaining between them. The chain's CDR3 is CASLKTGAGEEAFF. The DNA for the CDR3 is TGCGCCAGCCTGAAGACAGGTGCGGGTGAAGAAGCTTTCTTT.